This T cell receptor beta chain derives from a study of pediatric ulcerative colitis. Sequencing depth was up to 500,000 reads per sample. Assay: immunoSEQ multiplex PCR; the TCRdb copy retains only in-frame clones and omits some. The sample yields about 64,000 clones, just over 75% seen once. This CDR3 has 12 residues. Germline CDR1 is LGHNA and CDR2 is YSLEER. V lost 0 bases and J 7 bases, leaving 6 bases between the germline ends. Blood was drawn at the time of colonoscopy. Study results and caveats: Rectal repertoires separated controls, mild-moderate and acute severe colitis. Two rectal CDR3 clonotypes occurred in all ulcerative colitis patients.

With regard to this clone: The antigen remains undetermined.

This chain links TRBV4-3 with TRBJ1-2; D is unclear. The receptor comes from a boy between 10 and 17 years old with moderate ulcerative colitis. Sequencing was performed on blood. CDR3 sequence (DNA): TGCGCCAGCAGCCAAGATGGGGTTGGCTACACCTTC. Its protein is CASSQDGVGYTF.